The entry that follows covers one T cell receptor (beta chain) sequence. The time point here: newly diagnosed GD, antithyroid drugs for less than 3 months. Extracted PBMC RNA gave rise to the TCR library. In this cohort, patients came from an endocrinology department located in Xi'an, China. Library construction for TCR beta used iRepertoire HTBI primers and Arm-PCR of CDR3 regions. Original analysis: Identification of gene segments yielded some 61 TRBV and more than eleven TRBJ across samples. TCRdb fed the multiplex PCR reads into MiXCR, producing one record per CDR3 protein. None of the V and J calls come from the authors' own analysis; TCRdb made them. The sample consists of 400,000 to 500,000 distinct CDR3 sequences, around 15% of them appearing once. This sample stems from a study of regulatory T cells in long-lasting Graves disease. This sample also appeared in a second study, on T cells in Graves' hyperthyroidism and ophthalmopathy. This second study says: The authors deemed Graves' hyperthyroidism stable absent ophthalmopathy progression within 18 months.

This TCR derives from a woman between 45 and 60 years old with Graves disease. This specimen consisted of peripheral blood mononuclear cells (PBMCs), obtained at new diagnosis, from a patient treated with antithyroid drugs.

The CDR3 nucleotides read TGTGCCAGCACGTGGGGCGCAGCGGGATCCTACGAGCAGTACTTC. It translates to CASTWGAAGSYEQYF. The rearrangement joins TRBV6-1 to TRBJ2-7; 7 nucleotides match TRBD2. V lost 7 bases to trimming and J lost 1 base; unmatched junction nucleotides: 10. CDR3 size: 15 residues. The germline CDR1 and CDR2 sequences are MNHNS and SASEGT.